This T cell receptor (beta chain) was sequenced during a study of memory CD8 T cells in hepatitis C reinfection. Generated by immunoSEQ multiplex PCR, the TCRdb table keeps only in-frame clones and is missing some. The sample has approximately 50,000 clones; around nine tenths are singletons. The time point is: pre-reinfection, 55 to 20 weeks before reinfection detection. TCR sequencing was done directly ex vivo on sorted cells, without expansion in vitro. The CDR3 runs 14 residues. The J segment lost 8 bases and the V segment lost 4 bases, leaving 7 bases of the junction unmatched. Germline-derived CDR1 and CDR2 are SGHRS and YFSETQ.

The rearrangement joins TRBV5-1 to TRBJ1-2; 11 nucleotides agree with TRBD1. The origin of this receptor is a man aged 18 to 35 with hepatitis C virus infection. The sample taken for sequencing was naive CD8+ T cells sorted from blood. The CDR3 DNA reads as TGCGCCAGCAGCACGGACAGGGGGCTAGACGGCTACACCTTC. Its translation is CASSTDRGLDGYTF.